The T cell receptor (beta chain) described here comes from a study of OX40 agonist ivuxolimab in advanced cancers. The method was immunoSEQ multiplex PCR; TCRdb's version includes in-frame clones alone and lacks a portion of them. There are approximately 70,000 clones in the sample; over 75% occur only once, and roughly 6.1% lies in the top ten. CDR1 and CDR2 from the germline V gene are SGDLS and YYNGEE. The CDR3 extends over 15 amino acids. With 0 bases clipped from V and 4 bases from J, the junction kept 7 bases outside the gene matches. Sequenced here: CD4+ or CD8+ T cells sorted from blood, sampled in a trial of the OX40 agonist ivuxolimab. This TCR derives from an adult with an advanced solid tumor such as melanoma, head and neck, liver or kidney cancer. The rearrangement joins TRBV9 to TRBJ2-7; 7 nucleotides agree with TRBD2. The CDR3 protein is CASSVGGSGWYEQYF. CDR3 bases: TGTGCCAGCAGCGTAGGCGGGAGTGGGTGGTACGAGCAGTACTTC. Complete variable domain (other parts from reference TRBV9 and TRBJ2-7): DSGVTQTPKHLITATGQRVTLRCSPRSGDLSVYWYQQSLDQGLQFLIQYYNGEERAKGNILERFSAQQFPDLHSELNLSSLELGDSALYFCASSVGGSGWYEQYFGPGTRLTVT.